This TCR beta chain comes out of a study of shared clonotypes between healthy human individuals. The V and J ends lost 3 bases and 5 bases respectively, with 16 bases between them. This CDR3 spans 16 amino acids. Per germline, CDR1 MGHRA and CDR2 YSYEKL. To note about this clone: What it binds is unknown.

General observations from the study: Non-shared clonotypes were found to have lower generation probabilities than the clonotypes that were shared by all four of the sorted-subset donors.

The authors ran the assay at deep level. Produced via immunoSEQ multiplex PCR; TCRdb's table is partial and in-frame only. The sample contains roughly 2,300,000 clones, around 90% of which appear only once. Input material: naive CD4+ T cells from PBMCs. Sample subset: CD45RA+ positively selected. V is TRBV4-1 and J is TRBJ1-4, with D possibly matching TRBD1 (5 bases). This clonotype originated in a man aged 18 to 29 in good health. Some clones in this sample may be carry-over from other donors' samples. For the CDR3, the DNA is TGCGCCAGCAGCCACCTCGAGACAGCTTTAAATGAAAAACTGTTTTTT. Translation: CASSHLETALNEKLFF.